This is a list of T cell receptor beta chains from one sample in a study of Ad26.COV2.S vaccination and SARS-CoV-2 variants. Repertoires were generated with immunoSEQ multiplex PCR, while TCRdb's copy carries only in-frame clones and drops some. The data hold more than 300,000 clones, with just over 85% observed a single time. The source material was peripheral blood, sampled in a trial of Ad26.COV2.S vaccine versus placebo. All receptors derive from a person between 18 and 60 years old who received the Ad26.COV2.S COVID-19 vaccine or a placebo. Each CDR3 is given with its conserved first and last residue. A D gene is named only where the DNA matches it firmly. Size values are once, few and many counts, or a class for expanded clones, and some rows have none.

15 | TRBJ1-2 | - | - | TRBV18 | TGTGCCAGCTCACTCTGGCGGACGGAGTTCTATGGCTACACCTTC | CASSLWRTEFYGYTF
17 | TRBJ1-5 | - | - | TRBV19 | TGTGCCAGTAGTATAGCCTCAGGGTTTCGGGGGAATCAGCCCCAGCATTTT | CASSIASGFRGNQPQHF
15 | TRBJ2-3 | - | - | TRBV9 | TGTGCCAGCAGCGTAGCGGGGCGGGTGCACGGTACGCAGTATTTT | CASSVAGRVHGTQYF
15 | TRBJ1-5 | - | - | TRBV4-1 | TGCGCCAGCAGCCAGCGGGTGGATGGCAATCAGCCCCAGCATTTT | CASSQRVDGNQPQHF
14 | TRBJ2-7 | TRBD1 | - | TRBV15 | TGTGCCACCAGCAAAGGGGGCGGCTCCTACGAGCAGTACTTC | CATSKGGGSYEQYF
16 | TRBJ2-3 | TRBD1 | - | TRBV19 | TGTGCCAGTAGTACGACGCCGGGACAGGGGGCAGATACGCAGTATTTT | CASSTTPGQGADTQYF
16 | TRBJ2-3 | TRBD2 | - | TRBV5-1 | TGCGCCAGCAGCTCGGGACTAGCGGGAAGCACAGATACGCAGTATTTT | CASSSGLAGSTDTQYF
11 | TRBJ1-2 | - | - | TRBV2 | TGTGCCAGCAGTGGTGGGGATCGCTACACCTTC | CASSGGDRYTF
14 | TRBJ2-4 | TRBD1 | - | TRBV6-2/TRBV6-3 | TGTGCCAGCAGTTTCGACAGGGGACTAAACATTCAGTACTTC | CASSFDRGLNIQYF
16 | TRBJ1-5 | - | - | TRBV6-2/TRBV6-3 | TGTGCCAGCAGCCCCCTAACCGGGAGCAACAATCAGCCCCAGCATTTT | CASSPLTGSNNQPQHF
17 | TRBJ2-7 | TRBD1 | - | TRBV18 | TGTGCCAGCTCACCAATGGGACAGTCGAGCCTACTCTACGAGCAGTACTTC | CASSPMGQSSLLYEQYF
16 | TRBJ2-3 | TRBD2 | - | TRBV7-2 | TGTGCCAGCAGCTTAGTACCGGGGGGTAGCACAGATACGCAGTATTTT | CASSLVPGGSTDTQYF
15 | TRBJ1-5 | TRBD1 | - | TRBV18 | TGTGCCAGCTCACCCGGGACAGGGCGTAATCAGCCCCAGCATTTT | CASSPGTGRNQPQHF
16 | TRBJ2-3 | - | once | TRBV4-3 | TGCGCCAGCAGCCAAGAAGGGGGGATCGGCACAGATACGCAGTATTTT | CASSQEGGIGTDTQYF
19 | TRBJ1-5 | TRBD1 | - | TRBV19 | TGTGCCAGTAGTGCATACCGGGACAGGCGAGGTAGTAGCAATCAGCCCCAGCATTTT | CASSAYRDRRGSSNQPQHF
16 | TRBJ2-2 | TRBD1 | once | TRBV7-3 | TGTGCCAGCAGCCCCCGGACAGGGTCGGGCACCGGGGAGCTGTTTTTT | CASSPRTGSGTGELFF
16 | TRBJ1-5 | - | - | TRBV4-2 | TGTGCCAGCAGCCAAGAGAGCGGGATGCGCAATCAGCCCCAGCATTTT | CASSQESGMRNQPQHF
14 | TRBJ2-5 | - | - | TRBV20-1 | TGCAGTGCTAGTTCCCTACTAGCTCCAGAGACCCAGTACTTC | CSASSLLAPETQYF
13 | TRBJ1-2 | TRBD1 | - | TRBV7-9 | TGTGCCAGCAGCTCGACAGGGCCCGATGGCTACACCTTC | CASSSTGPDGYTF
10 | TRBJ2-5 | - | - | TRBV24-1 | TGTGCCACTTTACAAGAGACCCAGTACTTC | CATLQETQYF
15 | TRBJ1-2 | TRBD1 | - | TRBV18 | TGTGCCAGCTCACCACTAAGGACAGGGGGCGCTGGCTACACCTTC | CASSPLRTGGAGYTF
14 | TRBJ2-3 | TRBD2 | - | TRBV9 | TGTGCCAGCAACCCGGGACTAGCATTAGGGGAGCAGTATTTT | CASNPGLALGEQYF
17 | TRBJ2-5 | - | - | TRBV6-2/TRBV6-3 | TGTGCCAGCAGCTACTCCCCCCAGGGGAGGGGGCGGGAGACCCAGTACTTC | CASSYSPQGRGRETQYF
14 | TRBJ1-1 | - | - | TRBV2 | TGTGCCAGCAGTTCCCAGGTTCGGGGCACTGAAGCTTTCTTT | CASSSQVRGTEAFF
15 | TRBJ1-4 | - | - | TRBV19 | TGTGCCAGTAGTCCCACTCCAGAAGGGTACGAAAAACTGTTTTTT | CASSPTPEGYEKLFF
14 | TRBJ1-2 | - | - | TRBV11-2 | TGTGCCAGCAGCTTGAACGGCTTGAACTATGGCTACACCTTC | CASSLNGLNYGYTF
15 | TRBJ2-5 | - | - | TRBV9 | TGTGCCAGCAGCGTAAACCCGATAAACCAAGAGACCCAGTACTTC | CASSVNPINQETQYF
15 | TRBJ1-2 | - | once | TRBV11-2 | TGTGCCAGCAGCTTAGTCCGGGGCCAGGGAAACGGCTACACCTTC | CASSLVRGQGNGYTF
15 | TRBJ1-5 | - | - | TRBV6-2/TRBV6-3 | TGTGCCAGCAGTTACTCGAGGGACGGGAGGCAGCCCCAGCATTTT | CASSYSRDGRQPQHF
17 | TRBJ2-2 | - | few | TRBV7-9 | TGTGCCAGCAGCAACCATGATTACAGCGGGAACACCGGGGAGCTGTTTTTT | CASSNHDYSGNTGELFF
15 | TRBJ2-4 | - | once | TRBV7-2 | TGTGCCAGCAGCTCCTACGGGGAGGCCAAAAACATTCAGTACTTC | CASSSYGEAKNIQYF
13 | TRBJ1-1 | - | - | TRBV30 | TGTGCCTGGAGTGCGACAGGGAACACTGAAGCTTTCTTT | CAWSATGNTEAFF
14 | TRBJ2-7 | TRBD2 | - | TRBV7-9 | TGTGCCAGCAGCAGCTCGGGAGGGGACTACGAGCAGTACTTC | CASSSSGGDYEQYF
15 | TRBJ1-4 | - | - | TRBV9 | TGTGCCAGCAGCAGAGAGGGCGGGGACGGAGAAAAACTGTTTTTT | CASSREGGDGEKLFF
19 | TRBJ2-3 | TRBD2 | - | TRBV4-1 | TGCGCCAGCAGCCGAAGAACGGGGAGGGGACGGGGCTTCACAGATACGCAGTATTTT | CASSRRTGRGRGFTDTQYF
13 | TRBJ1-1 | - | - | TRBV10-3 | TGTGCCATCAGTGAGATGGCGAACACTGAAGCTTTCTTT | CAISEMANTEAFF
16 | TRBJ1-1 | - | few | TRBV6-5 | TGTGCCAGCAGTTACGGGCAGGGATGGGGTGACACTGAAGCTTTCTTT | CASSYGQGWGDTEAFF
16 | TRBJ1-1 | TRBD1 | - | TRBV15 | TGTGCCACCAGCAGAGATCTAGGGACAGCCTACACTGAAGCTTTCTTT | CATSRDLGTAYTEAFF
13 | TRBJ1-2 | - | - | TRBV18 | TGTGCCAGCTCACCACGGCAGGGTGAGGGCTACACCTTC | CASSPRQGEGYTF
14 | TRBJ2-1 | TRBD1 | - | TRBV7-3 | TGTGCCAGCAGCTTAATGGGACAGTACAATGAGCAGTTCTTC | CASSLMGQYNEQFF
13 | TRBJ1-5 | - | - | TRBV12-3/TRBV12-4 | TGTGCCAGCAGTTTCGCAGGGGATCAGCCCCAGCATTTT | CASSFAGDQPQHF
16 | TRBJ2-3 | TRBD1 | - | TRBV5-1 | TGCGCCAGCAGCTTGGCCCCGACAGGGAGCACAGATACGCAGTATTTT | CASSLAPTGSTDTQYF
11 | TRBJ1-2 | - | few | TRBV29-1 | TGCAGCGTTTCGGCTAACTATGGCTACACCTTC | CSVSANYGYTF
13 | TRBJ1-1 | TRBD1 | - | TRBV29-1 | TGCAGCGGCGAACAGGGGAGGGACACTGAAGCTTTCTTT | CSGEQGRDTEAFF
12 | TRBJ2-5 | - | - | TRBV27 | TGTGCCAGCAGTTGGGTAGGGGGGACCCAGTACTTC | CASSWVGGTQYF
16 | TRBJ2-7 | TRBD1 | - | TRBV2 | TGTGCCAGCGTATCCGACCTCGGGACAGGAGGTGACGAGCAGTACTTC | CASVSDLGTGGDEQYF
13 | TRBJ2-5 | - | - | TRBV5-1 | TGCGCCAGCAGCTTGGACTGGTCCGAGACCCAGTACTTC | CASSLDWSETQYF
11 | TRBJ2-3 | - | few | TRBV12-3/TRBV12-4 | TGTGCCAGCAGTTTAGTAGATACGCAGTATTTT | CASSLVDTQYF
15 | TRBJ2-3 | TRBD1 | - | TRBV28 | TGTGCCAGCAGTCTCGGACAGGGGCGCACAGATACGCAGTATTTT | CASSLGQGRTDTQYF
15 | TRBJ2-3 | TRBD2 | once | TRBV6-6 | TGTGCCAGCAGTTACAGCGGGGCTAGCACAGATACGCAGTATTTT | CASSYSGASTDTQYF
15 | TRBJ1-5 | - | - | TRBV7-2 | TGTGCCAGCAGCTTAGTTCAGGGATACAATCAGCCCCAGCATTTT | CASSLVQGYNQPQHF
16 | TRBJ2-7 | TRBD1 | few | TRBV7-9 | TGTGCCAGCAGCTTCATCCTTACAGGGGGATCGTACGAGCAGTACTTC | CASSFILTGGSYEQYF
16 | TRBJ1-4 | - | - | TRBV9 | TGTGCCAGCAGCACCGGGACAATAGACCTTGGTGAAAAACTGTTTTTT | CASSTGTIDLGEKLFF
16 | TRBJ2-7 | TRBD2 | - | TRBV4-2 | TGTGCCAGCAGCCAACCTAGCGGGGTGGCTCCGAGAGAGCAGTACTTC | CASSQPSGVAPREQYF
17 | TRBJ2-3 | TRBD2 | - | TRBV18 | TGTGCCAGCTCTGGAAAAGGGACTAGCGGGGGGCGAGATACGCAGTATTTT | CASSGKGTSGGRDTQYF
14 | TRBJ2-3 | - | - | TRBV3-1/TRBV3-2 | TGTGCCAGCAGACGGAGGGACGGGACAGATACGCAGTATTTT | CASRRRDGTDTQYF
15 | TRBJ1-3 | - | - | TRBV6-5 | TGTGCCAGCAGCGGGCCCGCGGGCTCTGGAAACACCATATATTTT | CASSGPAGSGNTIYF
14 | TRBJ2-5 | TRBD1 | - | TRBV6-5 | TGTGCCAGCAGAAACGACAGGGGAACAGAGACCCAGTACTTC | CASRNDRGTETQYF